These T cell receptor beta chains were read from a single sample in a study of vaccination and CD4 T cells after COVID-19. Via MiXCR, TCRdb re-called the PCR reads, giving one row per CDR3 protein. Here the sample spans roughly 20,000 distinct CDR3 sequences, around 40% being singletons. Their antigens remain unidentified. The sequencing used CD4+ T cells from blood, cultured in vitro, collected before SARS-CoV-2 vaccination. These receptors originate from a human donor who had recovered from COVID-19. The CDR3 runs from the conserved cysteine through the conserved F or W. The order of the fields is clone size, V gene, J gene, CDR3 protein. Expanded clones are given a class, and other clones once, few, many or no size at all.

>-|TRBV10-3|TRBJ1-3
CAKQPRDSGNTIYF
>few|TRBV7-2|TRBJ2-5
CASSPFTRTGIGQETQYF
>few|TRBV12-3/TRBV12-4|TRBJ1-2
CASKGGYGYTF
>few|TRBV4-2|TRBJ1-5
CASSQERVGPQHF
>-|TRBV28|TRBJ2-7
CASSLWKQAGSYEQYF
>few|TRBV27|TRBJ1-1
CASSLSGVDTEAFF
>few|TRBV6-1|TRBJ1-5
CASRNHRAPNSESNQPQHF
>few|TRBV19|TRBJ1-5
CASSAQGHRPQHF
>-|TRBV20-1|TRBJ1-2
CSARGNFQVGPQGEVNYGYTF
>-|TRBV20-1|TRBJ1-2
CSAGRGQGYGYTF
>few|TRBV7-9|TRBJ1-2
CASSLRTGKDNYGYTF